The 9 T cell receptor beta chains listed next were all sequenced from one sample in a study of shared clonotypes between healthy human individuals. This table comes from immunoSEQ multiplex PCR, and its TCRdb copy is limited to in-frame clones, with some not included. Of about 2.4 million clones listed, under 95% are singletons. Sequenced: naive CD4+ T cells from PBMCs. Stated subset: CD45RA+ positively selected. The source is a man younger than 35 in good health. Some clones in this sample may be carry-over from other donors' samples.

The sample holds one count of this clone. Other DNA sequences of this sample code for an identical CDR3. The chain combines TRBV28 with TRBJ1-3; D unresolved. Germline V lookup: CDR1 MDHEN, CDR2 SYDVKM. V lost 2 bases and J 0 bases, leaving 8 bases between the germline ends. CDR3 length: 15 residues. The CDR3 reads CASSLIPSSGNTIYF. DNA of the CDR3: TGTGCCAGCAGTTTAATCCCGAGCTCTGGAAACACCATATATTTT.

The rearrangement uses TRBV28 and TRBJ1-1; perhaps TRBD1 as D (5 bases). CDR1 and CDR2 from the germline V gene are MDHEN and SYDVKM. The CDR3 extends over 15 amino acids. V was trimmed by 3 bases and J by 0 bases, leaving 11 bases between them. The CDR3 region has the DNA TGTGCCAGCAGTTTGAGGGGTGGAATGAACACTGAAGCTTTCTTT. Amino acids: CASSLRGGMNTEAFF.

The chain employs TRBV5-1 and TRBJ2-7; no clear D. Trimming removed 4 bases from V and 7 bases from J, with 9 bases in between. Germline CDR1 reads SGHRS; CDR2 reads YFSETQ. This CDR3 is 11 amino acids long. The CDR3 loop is CASSRRSEQYF. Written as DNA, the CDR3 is TGCGCCAGCAGCCGAAGGTCGGAGCAGTACTTC.

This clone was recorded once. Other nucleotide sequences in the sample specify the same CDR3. The CDR3 DNA is TGTGCCAGCAGCCTTATAGCGGGACAAGAGACCCAGTACTTC. It yields the protein CASSLIAGQETQYF. V gene TRBV7-3 combines with J gene TRBJ2-5; TRBD2 matches 8 bases. The CDR3 covers 14 residues. Germline-derived CDR1 and CDR2 are SGHTA and FQGTGA. V shed 5 bases, J shed 2 bases, and the junction held 4 bases outside the gene matches.

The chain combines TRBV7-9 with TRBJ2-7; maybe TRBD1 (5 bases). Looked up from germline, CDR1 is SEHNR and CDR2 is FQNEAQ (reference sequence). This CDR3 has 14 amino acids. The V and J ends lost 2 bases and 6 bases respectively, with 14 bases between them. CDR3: CASSLTQGSGEQYF. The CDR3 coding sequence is TGTGCCAGCAGCTTAACGCAGGGATCCGGCGAGCAGTACTTC.

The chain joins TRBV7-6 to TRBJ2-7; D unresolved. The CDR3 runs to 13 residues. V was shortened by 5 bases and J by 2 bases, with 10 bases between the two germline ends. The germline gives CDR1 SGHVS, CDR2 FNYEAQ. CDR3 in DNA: TGTGCCAGCAGCAAAAACCGGGCCTACGAGCAGTACTTC. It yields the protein CASSKNRAYEQYF.

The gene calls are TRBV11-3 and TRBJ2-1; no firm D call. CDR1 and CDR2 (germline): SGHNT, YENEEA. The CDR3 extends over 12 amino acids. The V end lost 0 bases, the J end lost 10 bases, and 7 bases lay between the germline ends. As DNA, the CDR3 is TGTGCCAGCAGCTTAGATTTAACCGAGCAGTTCTTC. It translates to CASSLDLTEQFF. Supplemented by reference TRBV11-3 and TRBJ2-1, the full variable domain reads EAGVVQSPRYKIIEKKQPVAFWCNPISGHNTLYWYLQNLGQGPELLIRYENEEAVDDSQLPKDRFSAERLKGVDSTLKIQPAELGDSAVYLCASSLDLTEQFFGPGTRLTVL.

The CDR3 DNA reads as TGCGCCAGCAGCTTGGGTCCTCAGAACACCGGGGAGCTGTTTTTT. Protein: CASSLGPQNTGELFF. V and J are TRBV5-1 and TRBJ2-2; D unclear. Trimming took 0 bases from V and 1 from J, leaving 7 bases between them. CDR1 is SGHRS, CDR2 YFSETQ, per germline. This CDR3 is built from 15 residues.

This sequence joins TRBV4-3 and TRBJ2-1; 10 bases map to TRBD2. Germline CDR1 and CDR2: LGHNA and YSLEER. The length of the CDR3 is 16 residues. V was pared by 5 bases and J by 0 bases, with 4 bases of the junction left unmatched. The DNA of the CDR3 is TGCGCCAGCAGCTACCTAGCGGGAGACTCCTACAATGAGCAGTTCTTC. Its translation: CASSYLAGDSYNEQFF.